This is a list of T cell receptor beta chains from one sample in a study of cytomegalovirus exposure and HLA in healthy donors. Libraries were prepared by immunoSEQ multiplex PCR; TCRdb keeps only in-frame clonotypes and omits some of them. This table has 180,000 or so clones, under 80% appearing once. Sequencing input: PBMCs. The receptors originated from a woman younger than 45 in good health and CMV-seropositive. Each CDR3 is given with its conserved first and last residue. The order of the fields is V gene, J gene, D gene, CDR3 protein, CDR3 DNA. D genes are given only for firm matches.

>TRBV9|TRBJ2-5|TRBD1
CASSAGTGPTETQYF
TGTGCCAGCAGCGCCGGGACAGGGCCAACGGAGACCCAGTACTTC
>TRBV11-3|TRBJ2-3|-
CASSLDPGIREDTQYF
TGTGCCAGCAGCTTAGATCCGGGGATACGGGAAGATACGCAGTATTTT
>TRBV7-2|TRBJ1-6|-
CASSVNNSPLHF
TGTGCCAGCAGCGTCAATAATTCACCCCTCCACTTT
>TRBV9|TRBJ2-5|-
CASSSTGIETQYF
TGTGCCAGCAGCTCAACAGGGATCGAGACCCAGTACTTC
>TRBV5-1|TRBJ1-3|-
CASSAQGNLSGNTIYF
TGCGCCAGCAGCGCTCAGGGGAATCTCTCTGGAAACACCATATATTTT
>TRBV6-5|TRBJ1-4|TRBD1
CASSYSDRGHREKLFF
TGTGCCAGCAGTTACTCCGACAGGGGGCACAGAGAAAAACTGTTTTTT
>TRBV5-6|TRBJ1-4|-
CASSLTPSGEKLFF
TGTGCCAGCAGCCTAACCCCGAGCGGTGAAAAACTGTTTTTT
>TRBV6-1|TRBJ1-3|-
CASSSPSGNTIYF
TGTGCCAGCAGTTCCCCGTCCGGAAACACCATATATTTT
>TRBV27|TRBJ2-1|-
CASSQGTNEQFF
TGTGCCAGCAGTCAGGGAACCAATGAGCAGTTCTTC
>TRBV7-2|TRBJ1-2|TRBD1
CASSARGPGYGYTF
TGTGCCAGCAGCGCCAGGGGGCCGGGGTATGGCTACACCTTC
>TRBV30|TRBJ2-5|TRBD2
CAWSNSGGAGETQYF
TGTGCCTGGAGTAACAGCGGGGGGGCTGGAGAGACCCAGTACTTC